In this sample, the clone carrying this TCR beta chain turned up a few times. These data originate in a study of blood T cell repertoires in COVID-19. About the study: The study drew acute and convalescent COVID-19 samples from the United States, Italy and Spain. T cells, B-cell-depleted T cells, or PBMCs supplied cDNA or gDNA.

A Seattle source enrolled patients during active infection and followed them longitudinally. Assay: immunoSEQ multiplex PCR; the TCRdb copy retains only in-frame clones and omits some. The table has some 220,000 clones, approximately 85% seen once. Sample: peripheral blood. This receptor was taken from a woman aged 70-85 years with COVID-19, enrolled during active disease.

CDR3 region: CASSQEGLAGGGETQYF. Here the CDR3 DNA reads TGTGCCAGCAGCCAAGAAGGCTTAGCGGGAGGGGGGGAGACCCAGTACTTC. The rearrangement uses TRBV4-2 and TRBJ2-5; 11 nucleotides agree with TRBD2. CDR3 length: 17 amino acids. Trimming removed 0 bases from V and 5 bases from J; junction bases left unmatched: 8. Germline lookup yields CDR1 LGHNA and CDR2 YNFKEQ.